Following are 13 T cell receptor beta chains from one sample sequenced in a study of blood T cell repertoires in COVID-19. Clones were sequenced by immunoSEQ multiplex PCR, and TCRdb holds only the in-frame ones, with some missing. This sample has about 240,000 clones, with approximately 86% found just once. Sequencing was performed on PBMCs or T cells enriched from blood (not recorded which). All receptors come from a woman between 40 and 50 years old with acute COVID-19.

The chain links TRBV5-6 to TRBJ2-1; a possible D gene is TRBD2 (5 bases). The V end was cut by 1 base, the J end by 5 bases, with 19 bases between. CDR1 is SGHDT and CDR2 is YYEEEE in the germline V gene. The CDR3 has 17 residues. The CDR3 loop is CASSLRVGAVEHNEQFF. The DNA of the CDR3 is TGTGCCAGCAGCTTGCGGGTAGGAGCGGTCGAACACAATGAGCAGTTCTTC.

This rearrangement joins TRBV13 to TRBJ1-2; 7 bases map to TRBD1. Looked up from germline, CDR1 is PRHDT and CDR2 is FYEKMQ (reference sequence). The CDR3 contains 16 residues. The V segment lost 5 bases and the J segment 1 base; nucleotides outside the gene matches: 10. CDR3 loop: CASSLPGQQLNYGYTF. The CDR3 DNA sequence: TGTGCCAGCAGCCTACCGGGACAGCAACTTAACTATGGCTACACCTTC.

This chain links TRBV2 with TRBJ1-1; D remains unclear. The CDR3 consists of 11 residues. V was pared by 10 bases and J by 1 base, with 7 bases between. Germline V gene data show CDR1 as SNHLY and CDR2 as FYNNEI. CDR3 DNA sequence: TGTGCCACCGCCGGGAACACTGAAGCTTTCTTT. Translated: CATAGNTEAFF. The whole variable domain, filled in from reference TRBV2 and TRBJ1-1, reads EPEVTQTPSHQVTQMGQEVILRCVPISNHLYFYWYRQILGQKVEFLVSFYNNEISEKSEIFDDQFSVERPDGSNFTLKIRSTKLEDSAMYFCATAGNTEAFFGQGTRLTVV.

In the case of this clone: The same CDR3 is also encoded by other DNA sequences in this sample. This chain joins TRBV5-4 and TRBJ1-1; D is unclear. Germline CDR1 SGHNT, CDR2 YYREEE (reference sequence). V was clipped by 0 bases and J by 3 bases, with 12 bases between them. The CDR3 is 15 residues long. CDR3 amino acids: CASSLVSGKYTEAFF. As DNA, the CDR3 is TGTGCCAGCAGCTTGGTCTCCGGGAAGTACACTGAAGCTTTCTTT.

The chain employs TRBV19 and TRBJ2-1; D is possibly TRBD2 (5 bases). The CDR3 extends over 11 amino acids. V lost 5 bases, J lost 7 bases, and 6 bases lay in between. Germline V CDR1 and CDR2: LNHDA, SQIVND (reference sequence). CDR3 protein: CASSAGNEQFF. CDR3 bases: TGTGCCAGTAGTGCGGGTAATGAGCAGTTCTTC.

The rearrangement uses TRBV5-1 and TRBJ1-1, with TRBD1 matching 11 bases. The CDR3 loop spans 17 amino acids. Looked up from germline, CDR1 is SGHRS and CDR2 is YFSETQ. The J segment lost 4 bases and the V segment lost 3 bases, leaving 11 bases of the junction unmatched. This CDR3 reads CASSWAGTGGSSTEAFF. DNA of the CDR3: TGCGCCAGCAGCTGGGCCGGGACAGGGGGGAGTAGCACTGAAGCTTTCTTT.

The rearrangement uses TRBV9 and TRBJ1-6; D is possibly TRBD1 (5 bases). Per germline, CDR1 SGDLS and CDR2 YYNGEE. V lost 4 bases to trimming and J lost 5 bases, with 7 bases between them. This CDR3 contains 13 residues. The chain's CDR3 is CASSRQNNSPLHF. As DNA, the CDR3 is TGTGCCAGCAGCCGACAGAATAATTCACCCCTCCACTTT.

This chain joins TRBV12-3 or TRBV12-4 and TRBJ1-5; D may be TRBD1 (5 bases). V lost 3 bases and J 5 bases, leaving 8 bases between the germline ends. The CDR3 covers 13 residues. The CDR3, as DNA: TGTGCCAGCAGTTTTGGGGCATATCAGCCCCAGCATTTT. This codes for CASSFGAYQPQHF.

This chain links TRBV27 with TRBJ1-1, with 9 bases that match TRBD1. Germline V CDR1 and CDR2: MNHEY, SMNVEV (reference sequence). The CDR3 contains 16 residues. The J segment lost 6 bases and the V segment lost 1 base, leaving 9 bases of the junction unmatched. The CDR3 spells CASSLYPGQGKAEAFF. The DNA of the CDR3 is TGTGCCAGCAGTTTATACCCGGGACAGGGTAAAGCTGAAGCTTTCTTT.

This chain joins TRBV5-1 and TRBJ2-7, with TRBD2 matching over 13 bases. Germline V gene sequence: CDR1 SGHRS, CDR2 YFSETQ. The CDR3 totals 15 residues. V gave up 3 bases and J gave up 5 bases; unmatched junction bases: 5. The CDR3 loop reads CASSSGLAGDHEQYF. CDR3 nucleotide sequence: TGCGCCAGCAGCTCCGGACTAGCGGGAGACCACGAGCAGTACTTC.

The V and J genes are TRBV20-1 and TRBJ1-4; TRBD1 matches 8 bases. CDR1 DFQATT and CDR2 SNEGSKA come from the germline V gene (reference sequence). The CDR3 sequence is 13 residues long. V shed 3 bases and J 10 bases; nucleotides not matched to a gene: 7. Here the CDR3 reads CSASWTGKGKLFF. The CDR3 DNA is TGCAGTGCTAGTTGGACAGGGAAAGGAAAACTGTTTTTT.

The rearrangement uses TRBV7-9 and TRBJ1-2; unclear D gene. V was trimmed by 0 bases and J by 8 bases, leaving 13 bases between them. CDR3 length: 14 amino acids. Germline CDR1 is SEHNR and CDR2 is FQNEAQ (reference sequence). Here the CDR3 DNA reads TGTGCCAGCAGCTTAGCGCGTGAAGCTCGGGGCTACACCTTC. As protein: CASSLAREARGYTF.

The chain is built from TRBV10-1 and TRBJ1-1; unclear D gene. CDR1 and CDR2 from the germline V gene are WNHNN and SYGVQD (reference sequence). V lost 0 bases and J 11 bases, leaving 19 bases between the germline ends. CDR3 size: 15 residues. CDR3: CASSESGSLAGGAFF. CDR3 nucleotide sequence: TGCGCCAGCAGTGAGTCCGGGTCGTTGGCCGGTGGGGCTTTCTTT.